The rows below give T cell receptor beta chains drawn from one sample of a study of T cells in Graves' hyperthyroidism and ophthalmopathy. TCRdb reprocessed the multiplex PCR reads via MiXCR and lists one record per CDR3 protein. This table holds around 370,000 distinct CDR3 sequences, roughly 18% found once. The sequenced sample was blood. The source is a man aged 18-30 years with Graves' ophthalmopathy. CDR3s include the opening cysteine and the closing phenylalanine or tryptophan. Fields, in order: CDR3 protein, V gene, J gene, clone size. Rows give clone size only sometimes, using once, few, many, or a class for an expanded clone.

CASSFGQIYNEQFF,TRBV7-2,TRBJ2-1,many
CASRNRQLEKLFF,TRBV12-3/TRBV12-4,TRBJ1-4,few
CASRRTGDNYGYTF,TRBV6-2/TRBV6-3,TRBJ1-2,-
CASTQDRFLDF,TRBV28,TRBJ1-3,-
CASNKWTGGLDTQYF,TRBV7-9,TRBJ2-3,-
CASSQGVWNTEAFF,TRBV3-1,TRBJ1-1,many
CASSLAPGSRQPQHF,TRBV5-1,TRBJ1-5,few
CASRRGTSGGPTDTQYF,TRBV6-1,TRBJ2-3,many
CASRATRRGQFGSYNEQFF,TRBV6-1,TRBJ2-1,many
CASSQDVASGTPTDTQYF,TRBV14,TRBJ2-3,many
CASSVIGVLDTEAFF,TRBV2,TRBJ1-1,many
CASSHLGQGYEQYF,TRBV7-8,TRBJ2-7,many
CASKGTANYGYTF,TRBV19,TRBJ1-2,once
CASGLVRRETHEQYF,TRBV12-5,TRBJ2-7,-
CASSSPGVNTEAFF,TRBV11-2,TRBJ1-1,many
CASSYSTDPVATNEKLFF,TRBV6-5,TRBJ1-4,few
CASSWVEYHLEQYF,TRBV5-1,TRBJ2-7,-
CASSPRLLAGGSKETQYF,TRBV7-6,TRBJ2-5,many
CASSQDGWNTEAFF,TRBV4-2,TRBJ1-1,few
CASAGGYNEQFF,TRBV6-1,TRBJ2-1,-
CASSTSRGVSTDTQYF,TRBV27,TRBJ2-3,few
CASRGDFSCNEQFF,TRBV19,TRBJ2-1,-
CASSFDRDDQPQHF,TRBV4-1,TRBJ1-5,many
CASRRTGGRRDQPQHF,TRBV6-1,TRBJ1-5,many
CASSLKENTEAFF,TRBV7-9,TRBJ1-1,many
CASSDPTPEPLHF,TRBV2,TRBJ1-6,many
CASSQDPRAGQPQHF,TRBV3-1,TRBJ1-5,many
CSYRGRDNEQFF,TRBV20-1,TRBJ2-1,few
CASSYGMGGELFF,TRBV27,TRBJ2-2,-
CASSEGGGNSPLHF,TRBV13,TRBJ1-6,many
CASSRTGPNTGELFF,TRBV11-2,TRBJ2-2,-
CSAPERFSSYEQYF,TRBV20-1,TRBJ2-7,-
CASREREMNTEAFF,TRBV6-1,TRBJ1-1,many
CASSLMTGYEQYF,TRBV3-1,TRBJ2-7,many
CASRLNTGNNSPLHF,TRBV14,TRBJ1-6,-
CASSVGGTGGAFF,TRBV9,TRBJ1-1,-
CASSPEGRGAVTYLTGELFF,TRBV14,TRBJ2-2,few
CASSPSVGSEQFF,TRBV18,TRBJ2-1,many
CSASRGSETQYF,TRBV29-1,TRBJ2-5,-
CASSAGLAGALDTQYF,TRBV7-3,TRBJ2-3,many
CASSQVTGALEQYF,TRBV3-1,TRBJ2-7,few
CASSYNSYEQYF,TRBV6-9,TRBJ2-7,-
CASSQGAVDGYTF,TRBV3-1,TRBJ1-2,many
CASSFLIAGPYNEQFF,TRBV5-6,TRBJ2-1,few
CASSLGTGMDEQFF,TRBV5-1,TRBJ2-1,many
CASSPDRGSTEAFF,TRBV18,TRBJ1-1,many
CASSPDLGNTGELFF,TRBV5-1,TRBJ2-2,-
CASSFFSGLARDTQYF,TRBV12-3/TRBV12-4,TRBJ2-3,-
CASSQARPHEETQYF,TRBV3-1,TRBJ2-5,many
CASRWARGRAGELFF,TRBV7-9,TRBJ2-2,-
CASSGSTDTQYF,TRBV12-3/TRBV12-4,TRBJ2-3,many
CASSQAGRETQYF,TRBV3-1,TRBJ2-5,many
CASSQDLGPATTDTQYF,TRBV3-1,TRBJ2-3,-
CAGTTPGQVNTEAFF,TRBV2,TRBJ1-1,-
CASSSAAGTGDYEQYF,TRBV6-1,TRBJ2-7,many
CAITGGDNSPLHF,TRBV10-3,TRBJ1-6,-
CASSLTEYSGGYTF,TRBV7-3,TRBJ1-2,few
CSARWGGFRYEQFF,TRBV20-1,-,-
CASSEGQNTEELFF,TRBV2,TRBJ2-2,few
CASSLSPQETQYF,TRBV7-9,TRBJ2-5,many